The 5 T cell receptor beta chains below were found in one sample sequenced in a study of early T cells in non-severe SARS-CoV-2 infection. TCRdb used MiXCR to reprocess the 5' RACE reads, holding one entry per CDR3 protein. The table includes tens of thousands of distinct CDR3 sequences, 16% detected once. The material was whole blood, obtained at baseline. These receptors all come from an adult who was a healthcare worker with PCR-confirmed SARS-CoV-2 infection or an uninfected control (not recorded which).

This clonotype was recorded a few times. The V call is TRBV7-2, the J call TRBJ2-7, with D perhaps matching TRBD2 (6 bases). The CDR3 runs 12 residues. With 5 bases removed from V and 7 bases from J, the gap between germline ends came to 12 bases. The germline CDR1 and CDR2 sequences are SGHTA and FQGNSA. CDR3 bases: TGTGCCAGCAGCACCGGGGGTTGGGAGCAGTACTTC. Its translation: CASSTGGWEQYF.

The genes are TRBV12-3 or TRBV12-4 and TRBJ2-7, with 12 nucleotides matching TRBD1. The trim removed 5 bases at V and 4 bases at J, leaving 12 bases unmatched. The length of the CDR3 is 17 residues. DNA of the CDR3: TGTGCCAGCAGTCCGGGGACAGGGGGCCCTAAAGATTACGAGCAGTACTTC. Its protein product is CASSPGTGGPKDYEQYF.

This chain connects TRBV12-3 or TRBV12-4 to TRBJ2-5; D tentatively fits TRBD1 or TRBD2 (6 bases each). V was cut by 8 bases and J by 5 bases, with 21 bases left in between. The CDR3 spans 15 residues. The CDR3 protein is CASGEEQGRGETQYF. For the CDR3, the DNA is TGTGCCAGCGGCGAGGAACAGGGTCGGGGGGAGACCCAGTACTTC.

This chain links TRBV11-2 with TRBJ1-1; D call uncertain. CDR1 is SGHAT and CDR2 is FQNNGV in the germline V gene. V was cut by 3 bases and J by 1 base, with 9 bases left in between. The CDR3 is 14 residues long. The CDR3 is CASSFGETNTEAFF. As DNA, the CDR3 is TGTGCCAGCAGCTTCGGAGAGACGAACACTGAAGCTTTCTTT. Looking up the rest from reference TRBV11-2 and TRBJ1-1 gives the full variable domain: EAGVAQSPRYKIIEKRQSVAFWCNPISGHATLYWYQQILGQGPKLLIQFQNNGVVDDSQLPKDRFSAERLKGVDSTLKIQPAKLEDSAVYLCASSFGETNTEAFFGQGTRLTVV.

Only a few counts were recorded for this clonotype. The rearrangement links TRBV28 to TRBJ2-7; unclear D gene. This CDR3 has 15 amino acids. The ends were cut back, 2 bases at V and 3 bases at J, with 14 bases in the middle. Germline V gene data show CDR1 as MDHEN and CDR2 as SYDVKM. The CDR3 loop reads CASSLDLLSYYEQYF. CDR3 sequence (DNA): TGTGCCAGCAGTTTAGACTTGCTGAGCTACTACGAGCAGTACTTC. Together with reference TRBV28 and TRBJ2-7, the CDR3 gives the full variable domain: DVKVTQSSRYLVKRTGEKVFLECVQDMDHENMFWYRQDPGLGLRLIYFSYDVKMKEKGDIPEGYSVSREKKERFSLILESASTNQTSMYLCASSLDLLSYYEQYFGPGTRLTVT.